Below, 10 T cell receptor beta chains from the same sample are listed, as sequenced in a study of blood T cell repertoires in COVID-19. Measured with immunoSEQ multiplex PCR; TCRdb has only the in-frame clones, and not every one. The data contain roughly 520,000 clones, 85% to 90% of them singletons. The sequenced material came from PBMCs or T cells enriched from blood (not recorded which). The source of these receptors is a woman aged 40 to 50 who had recovered from COVID-19.

The chain uses TRBV9 and TRBJ2-3; unclear D gene. The CDR3 is 14 amino acids. Germline V gene lookup returns CDR1 SGDLS and CDR2 YYNGEE. V lost 3 bases and J 1 base, leaving 9 bases between the germline ends. As DNA, the CDR3 is TGTGCCAGCAGCGGAGCATACGGCACAGATACGCAGTATTTT. Translation: CASSGAYGTDTQYF. Combining the CDR3 with reference TRBV9 and TRBJ2-3 gives the whole variable domain DSGVTQTPKHLITATGQRVTLRCSPRSGDLSVYWYQQSLDQGLQFLIQYYNGEERAKGNILERFSAQQFPDLHSELNLSSLELGDSALYFCASSGAYGTDTQYFGPGTRLTVL.

The chain recombines TRBV11-3 with TRBJ2-7; D uncertain. CDR3 size: 13 residues. Germline loops: CDR1 SGHNT, CDR2 YENEEA. V lost 3 bases and J 3 bases, leaving 9 bases between the germline ends. This CDR3 reads CASSLRIYYEQYF. The CDR3 nucleotides read TGTGCCAGCAGCTTGAGGATTTACTACGAGCAGTACTTC.

This rearrangement joins TRBV5-1 to TRBJ2-1, with TRBD1 matching 8 bases. The CDR3 loop spans 14 amino acids. V trimming: 4 bases; J trimming: 5 bases; junction bases outside the gene matches: 5. Germline CDR1 SGHRS, CDR2 YFSETQ. This CDR3 is CASSPDREDNEQFF. As DNA, the CDR3 is TGCGCCAGCAGCCCGGACAGGGAGGACAATGAGCAGTTCTTC.

DNA for the CDR3: TGCGCCAGCAGTTTCGGCGGACTAGCGGGAGGGCGGTCCTACAATGAGCAGTTCTTC. This encodes CASSFGGLAGGRSYNEQFF. The J gene is TRBJ2-1, the V gene TRBV10-1, with TRBD2 matching over 15 bases. J gave up 1 base and V 5 bases, and 9 bases lay outside the gene matches. The CDR3 runs 19 residues. Germline lookup yields CDR1 WNHNN and CDR2 SYGVQD (reference sequence).

This clone was observed a handful of times. The CDR3 region has the DNA TGTGCCAGCAGCCAAGGTAGCTCGGGGGGCACAGATACGCAGTATTTT. It yields the protein CASSQGSSGGTDTQYF. The J gene is TRBJ2-3, the V gene TRBV4-2, with a possible D match to TRBD2 (6 bases). The CDR3 covers 16 residues. The ends were cut back, 1 base at V and 1 base at J, with 12 bases in the middle. Per germline, CDR1 LGHNA and CDR2 YNFKEQ.

The CDR3 coding sequence is TGTGCCAGCAGCTTGGGACAGGGGGTCTATTCTGGAAACACCATATATTTT. This codes for CASSLGQGVYSGNTIYF. The genes are TRBV5-4 and TRBJ1-3; 9 bases align to TRBD1. The CDR3 length is 17 residues. V gave up 0 bases and J gave up 1 base; unmatched junction bases: 5. Germline CDR1 reads SGHNT; CDR2 reads YYREEE (reference sequence).

This chain connects TRBV6-4 to TRBJ1-6; D perhaps matches TRBD1 (6 bases). Germline V gene sequence: CDR1 MRHNA, CDR2 SNTAGT. V gave up 6 bases and J gave up 7 bases, with 16 bases separating them. The CDR3 extends over 15 amino acids. This CDR3 is CASSSEQGTNSPLHF. CDR3 DNA: TGTGCCAGCAGCTCCGAACAGGGAACGAATTCACCCCTCCACTTT.

The genes are TRBV2 and TRBJ2-7; TRBD1 aligns across 9 bases. The V and J ends lost 4 bases and 6 bases, in that order; junction bases with no gene match: 7. The CDR3 is 14 amino acids. Germline V gene lookup returns CDR1 SNHLY and CDR2 FYNNEI. The CDR3 DNA reads as TGTGCCAGCAGTGCAACGGGACAGGGTACCGAGCAGTACTTC. Amino acid sequence: CASSATGQGTEQYF.

The V and J genes are TRBV11-3 and TRBJ2-1; D might be TRBD2 (6 bases). Trimming left V 0 bases short and J 7 bases short, with 16 bases between. CDR1 and CDR2 (germline): SGHNT, YENEEA. This CDR3 contains 16 residues. The DNA of the CDR3 is TGTGCCAGCAGCTTAGATAGCGGAAACCCCGGGAATGAGCAGTTCTTC. It codes for CASSLDSGNPGNEQFF.

This clone was found once. The chain couples TRBV29-1 to TRBJ1-2, with D possibly matching TRBD1 (5 bases). CDR3 length: 11 amino acids. The ends were cut back, 4 bases at V and 8 bases at J, with 11 bases in the middle. Germline assignment: CDR1 SQVTM and CDR2 ANQGSEA. The CDR3 reads CSVGGSEGYTF. CDR3 DNA sequence: TGCAGCGTTGGGGGCTCGGAAGGCTACACCTTC.